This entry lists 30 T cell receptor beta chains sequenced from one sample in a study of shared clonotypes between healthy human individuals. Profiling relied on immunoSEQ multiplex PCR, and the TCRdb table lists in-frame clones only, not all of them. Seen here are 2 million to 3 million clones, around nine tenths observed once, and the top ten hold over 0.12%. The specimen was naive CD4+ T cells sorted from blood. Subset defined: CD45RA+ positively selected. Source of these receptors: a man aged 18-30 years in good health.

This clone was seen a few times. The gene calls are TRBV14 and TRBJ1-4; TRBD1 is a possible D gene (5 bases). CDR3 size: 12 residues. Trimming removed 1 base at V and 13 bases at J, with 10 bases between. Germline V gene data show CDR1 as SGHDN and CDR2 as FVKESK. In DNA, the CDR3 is TGTGCCAGCAGCCAAGTCAGCGGGGGACTGTTTTTT. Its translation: CASSQVSGGLFF.

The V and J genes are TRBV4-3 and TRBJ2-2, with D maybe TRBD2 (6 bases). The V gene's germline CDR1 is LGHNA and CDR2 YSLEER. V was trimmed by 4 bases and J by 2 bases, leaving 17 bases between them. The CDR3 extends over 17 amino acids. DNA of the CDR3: TGCGCCAGCAGCCCCTTAGGAGGGTCACTAAACACCGGGGAGCTGTTTTTT. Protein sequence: CASSPLGGSLNTGELFF.

DNA of the CDR3: TGTGCCACGCAGGACAGGCGGGATACCGGGGAGCTGTTTTTT. This encodes CATQDRRDTGELFF. The rearrangement joins TRBV19 to TRBJ2-2; D is possibly TRBD1 (7 bases). Germline CDR1 LNHDA, CDR2 SQIVND (reference sequence). This CDR3 comprises 14 residues. The V end lost 10 bases, the J end lost 5 bases, and 17 bases lay between the germline ends.

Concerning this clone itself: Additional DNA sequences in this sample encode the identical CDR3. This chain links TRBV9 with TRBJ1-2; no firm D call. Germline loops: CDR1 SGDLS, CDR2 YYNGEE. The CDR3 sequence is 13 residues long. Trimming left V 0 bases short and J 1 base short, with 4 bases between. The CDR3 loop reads CASSVDDNYGYTF. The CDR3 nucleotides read TGTGCCAGCAGCGTAGATGATAACTATGGCTACACCTTC.

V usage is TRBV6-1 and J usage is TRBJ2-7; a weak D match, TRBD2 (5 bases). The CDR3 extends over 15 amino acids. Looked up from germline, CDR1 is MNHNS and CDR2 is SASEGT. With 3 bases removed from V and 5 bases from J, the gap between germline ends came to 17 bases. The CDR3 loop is CASSDSRRSTDEQYF. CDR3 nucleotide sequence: TGTGCCAGCAGTGACAGCAGGAGGTCCACCGACGAGCAGTACTTC.

The CDR3 reads CAGLGLWDGYTF. In DNA, the CDR3 is TGTGCCGGATTGGGACTATGGGATGGCTACACCTTC. The V gene is TRBV2, the J gene TRBJ1-2, with D tentatively TRBD1 (5 bases). Germline CDR1 and CDR2: SNHLY and FYNNEI. V lost 11 bases to trimming and J lost 6 bases, with 16 bases between them. This CDR3 has 12 amino acids.

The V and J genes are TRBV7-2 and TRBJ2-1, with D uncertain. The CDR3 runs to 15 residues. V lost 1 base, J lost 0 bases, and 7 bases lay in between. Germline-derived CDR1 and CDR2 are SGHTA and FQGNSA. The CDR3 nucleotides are TGTGCCAGCAGCTTAGGGTGGAGCTCCTACAATGAGCAGTTCTTC. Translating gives CASSLGWSSYNEQFF.

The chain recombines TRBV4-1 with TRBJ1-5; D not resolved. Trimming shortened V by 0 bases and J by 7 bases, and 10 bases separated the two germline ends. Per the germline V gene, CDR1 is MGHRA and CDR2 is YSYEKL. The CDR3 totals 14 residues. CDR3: CASSQDSAGQPQHF. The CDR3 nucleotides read TGCGCCAGCAGCCAAGATAGTGCTGGACAGCCCCAGCATTTT.

The CDR3 is CASSQVAGTRNTEAFF. The CDR3 DNA follows: TGCGCCAGCAGCCAAGTGGCCGGGACAAGAAACACTGAAGCTTTCTTT. The chain joins TRBV4-1 to TRBJ1-1; a weak D match, TRBD1 (6 bases). Germline V CDR1 and CDR2: MGHRA, YSYEKL. The length of the CDR3 is 16 residues. V lost 1 base and J 2 bases, leaving 14 bases between the germline ends.

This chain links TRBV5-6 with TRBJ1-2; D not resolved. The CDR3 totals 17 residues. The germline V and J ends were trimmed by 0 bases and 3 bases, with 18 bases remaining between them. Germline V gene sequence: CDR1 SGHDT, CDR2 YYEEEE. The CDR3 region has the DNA TGTGCCAGCAGCTTGGAGTGGGGAGGAAAAGCGGACTATGGCTACACCTTC. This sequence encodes CASSLEWGGKADYGYTF.

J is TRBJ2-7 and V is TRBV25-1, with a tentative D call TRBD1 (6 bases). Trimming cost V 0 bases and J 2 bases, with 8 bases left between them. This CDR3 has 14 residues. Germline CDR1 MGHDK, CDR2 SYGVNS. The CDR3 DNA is TGTGCCAGCAGTGAATATGGGGGCCCCTACGAGCAGTACTTC. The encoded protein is CASSEYGGPYEQYF.

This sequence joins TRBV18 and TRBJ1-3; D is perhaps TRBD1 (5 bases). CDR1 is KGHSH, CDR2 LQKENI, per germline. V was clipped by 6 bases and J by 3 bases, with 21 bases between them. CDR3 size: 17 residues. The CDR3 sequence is CASSRAGTPLGGNTIYF. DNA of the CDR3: TGTGCCAGCTCCCGAGCCGGGACCCCTCTGGGTGGAAACACCATATATTTT.

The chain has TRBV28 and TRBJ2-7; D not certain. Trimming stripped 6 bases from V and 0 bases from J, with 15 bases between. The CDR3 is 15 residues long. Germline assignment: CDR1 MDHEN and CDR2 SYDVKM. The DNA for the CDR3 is TGTGCCAGCAGCCAACGGAACACGGGCTCCTACGAGCAGTACTTC. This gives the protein CASSQRNTGSYEQYF.

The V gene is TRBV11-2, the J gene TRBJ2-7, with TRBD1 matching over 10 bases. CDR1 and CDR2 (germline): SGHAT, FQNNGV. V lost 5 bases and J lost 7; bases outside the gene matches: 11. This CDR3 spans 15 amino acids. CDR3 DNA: TGTGCCAGCAGCATCTCCGGGACAGGGGCCGGGGAGCAGTACTTC. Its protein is CASSISGTGAGEQYF.

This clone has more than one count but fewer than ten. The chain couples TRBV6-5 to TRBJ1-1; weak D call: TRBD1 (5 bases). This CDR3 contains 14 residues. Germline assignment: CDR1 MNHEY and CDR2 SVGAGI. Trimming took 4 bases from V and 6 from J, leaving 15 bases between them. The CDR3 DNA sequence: TGTGCCAGCAGTTGGGGTACAGGTTTCGCTGAAGCTTTCTTT. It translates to CASSWGTGFAEAFF.

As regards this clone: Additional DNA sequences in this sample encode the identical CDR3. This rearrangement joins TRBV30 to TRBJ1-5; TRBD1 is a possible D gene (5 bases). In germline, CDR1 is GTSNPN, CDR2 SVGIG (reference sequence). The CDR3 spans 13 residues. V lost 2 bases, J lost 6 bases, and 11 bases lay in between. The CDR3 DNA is TGTGCCTGGAGTCTAGGGGACGGTCAGCCCCAGCATTTT. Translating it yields CAWSLGDGQPQHF.

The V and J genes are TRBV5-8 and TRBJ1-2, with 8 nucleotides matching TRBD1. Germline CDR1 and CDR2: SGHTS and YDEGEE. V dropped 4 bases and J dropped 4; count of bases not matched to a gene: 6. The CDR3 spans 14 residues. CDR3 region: CASSRDRSLYGYTF. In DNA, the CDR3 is TGTGCCAGCAGCCGGGACAGGTCCCTCTATGGCTACACCTTC. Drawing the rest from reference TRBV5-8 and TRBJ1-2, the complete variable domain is EAGVTQSPTHLIKTRGQQATLRCSPISGHTSVYWYQQALGLGLQFLLWYDEGEERNRGNFPPRFSGRQFPNYSSELNVNALELEDSALYLCASSRDRSLYGYTFGSGTRLTVV.

The CDR3: CASSIDHRQSGGELFF. The CDR3 DNA reads TGTGCCAGTAGTATAGATCATCGACAGTCGGGCGGGGAGCTGTTTTTT. The chain recombines TRBV19 with TRBJ2-2, with D maybe TRBD1 (5 bases). V lost 0 bases and J 7 bases, leaving 15 bases between the germline ends. The length of the CDR3 is 16 residues. Germline CDR1 LNHDA, CDR2 SQIVND (reference sequence).

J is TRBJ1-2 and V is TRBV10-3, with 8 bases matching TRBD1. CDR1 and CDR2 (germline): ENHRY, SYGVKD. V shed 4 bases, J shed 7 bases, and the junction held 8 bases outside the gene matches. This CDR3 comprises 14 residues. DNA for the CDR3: TGTGCCATCAGTGTTGGACAGGGAAATCGTGGCTACACCTTC. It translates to CAISVGQGNRGYTF.

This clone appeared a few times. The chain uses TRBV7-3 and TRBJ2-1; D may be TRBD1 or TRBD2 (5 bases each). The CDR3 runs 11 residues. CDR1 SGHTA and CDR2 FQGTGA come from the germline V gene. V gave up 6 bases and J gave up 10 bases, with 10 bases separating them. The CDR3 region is CASSTGTEQFF. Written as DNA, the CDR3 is TGTGCCAGCAGTACCGGGACGGAGCAGTTCTTC.

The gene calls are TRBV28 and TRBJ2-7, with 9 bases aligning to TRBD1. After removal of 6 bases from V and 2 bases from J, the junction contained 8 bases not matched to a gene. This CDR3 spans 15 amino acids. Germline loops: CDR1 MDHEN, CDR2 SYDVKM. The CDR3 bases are TGTGCCAGCAGAGTCGGGACAGGGAAGACCTACGAGCAGTACTTC. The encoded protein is CASRVGTGKTYEQYF.

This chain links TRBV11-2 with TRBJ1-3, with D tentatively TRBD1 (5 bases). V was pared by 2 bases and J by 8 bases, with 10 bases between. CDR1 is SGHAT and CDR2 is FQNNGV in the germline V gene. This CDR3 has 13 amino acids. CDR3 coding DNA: TGTGCCAGCAGCTTATCGCCGGGGGACACCATATATTTT. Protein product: CASSLSPGDTIYF. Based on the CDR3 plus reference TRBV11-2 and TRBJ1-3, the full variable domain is EAGVAQSPRYKIIEKRQSVAFWCNPISGHATLYWYQQILGQGPKLLIQFQNNGVVDDSQLPKDRFSAERLKGVDSTLKIQPAKLEDSAVYLCASSLSPGDTIYFGEGSWLTVV.

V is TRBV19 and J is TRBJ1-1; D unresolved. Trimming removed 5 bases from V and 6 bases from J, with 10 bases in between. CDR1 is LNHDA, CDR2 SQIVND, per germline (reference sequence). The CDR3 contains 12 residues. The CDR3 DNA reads TGTGCCAGTAGTGGGTCCTGGGCTGAAGCTTTCTTT. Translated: CASSGSWAEAFF.

The DNA for the CDR3 is TGTGCCAGGTTAGGGGCCTCCTACAATGAGCAGTTCTTC. This gives the protein CARLGASYNEQFF. This rearrangement joins TRBV14 to TRBJ2-1; D is perhaps TRBD1 (5 bases). Germline values: CDR1 SGHDN, CDR2 FVKESK. Trimming removed 9 bases at V and 0 bases at J, with 9 bases between. The CDR3 has 13 amino acids.

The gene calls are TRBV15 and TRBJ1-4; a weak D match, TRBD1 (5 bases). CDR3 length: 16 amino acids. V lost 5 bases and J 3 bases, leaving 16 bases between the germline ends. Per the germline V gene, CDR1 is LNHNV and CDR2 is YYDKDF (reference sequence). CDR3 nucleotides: TGTGCCACCAGCTCCCGAGGGGTTGGGGCTAATGAAAAACTGTTTTTT. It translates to CATSSRGVGANEKLFF.

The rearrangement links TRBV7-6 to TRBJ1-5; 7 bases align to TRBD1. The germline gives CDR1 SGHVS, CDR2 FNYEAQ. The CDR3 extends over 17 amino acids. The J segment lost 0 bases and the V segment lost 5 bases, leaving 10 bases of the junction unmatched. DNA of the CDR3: TGTGCCAGCAGCCCGAGACAGGGTCCACCTAGCAATCAGCCCCAGCATTTT. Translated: CASSPRQGPPSNQPQHF.

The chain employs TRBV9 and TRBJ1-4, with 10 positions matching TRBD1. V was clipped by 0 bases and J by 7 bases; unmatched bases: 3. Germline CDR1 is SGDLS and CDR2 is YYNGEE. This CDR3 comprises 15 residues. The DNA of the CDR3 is TGTGCCAGCAGCGTAGAGGACAGGGGGTTTGAAAAACTGTTTTTT. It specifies CASSVEDRGFEKLFF.

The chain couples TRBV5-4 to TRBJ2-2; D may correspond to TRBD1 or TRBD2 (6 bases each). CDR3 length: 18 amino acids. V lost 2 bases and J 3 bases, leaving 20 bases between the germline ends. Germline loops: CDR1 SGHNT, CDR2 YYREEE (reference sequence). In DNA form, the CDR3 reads TGTGCCAGCAGCTTTCCCCCGGGGGCGAAAGGCTACACCGGGGAGCTGTTTTTT. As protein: CASSFPPGAKGYTGELFF.

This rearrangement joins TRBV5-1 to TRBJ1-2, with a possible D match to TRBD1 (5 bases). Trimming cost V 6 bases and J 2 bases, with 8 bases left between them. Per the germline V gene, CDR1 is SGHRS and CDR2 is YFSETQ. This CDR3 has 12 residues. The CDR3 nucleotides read TGCGCCAGCACCCCAGGGAACTATGGCTACACCTTC. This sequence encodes CASTPGNYGYTF.

In DNA, the CDR3 is TGTGCCAGCGGGGACAGGCCTAATGAAAAACTGTTTTTT. Protein: CASGDRPNEKLFF. V is TRBV6-6 and J is TRBJ1-4; 8 bases fit TRBD1. With V trimmed by 8 bases and J by 3 bases, 2 bases remained unmatched. This CDR3 is 13 amino acids long. Germline V gives CDR1 MNHNY, CDR2 SVGAGI (reference sequence).